Listed here are 5 T cell receptor beta chains from one sample, sequenced in a study of blood T cell repertoires in COVID-19. The data were produced by immunoSEQ multiplex PCR, yet TCRdb's version contains in-frame clones alone and is incomplete. This table holds some 77,000 clones, roughly 80% found once. The sample consisted of peripheral blood. These receptors came from a man between 65 and 85 years old with acute or convalescent COVID-19.

The genes are TRBV19 and TRBJ2-5; TRBD2 might be the D (6 bases). The CDR3 extends over 14 amino acids. Per the germline V gene, CDR1 is LNHDA and CDR2 is SQIVND (reference sequence). Trimming removed 4 bases from V and 3 bases from J, with 12 bases in between. CDR3 nucleotide sequence: TGTGCCAGTAGTACTCGCGGGACCAAAGAGACCCAGTACTTC. Translated: CASSTRGTKETQYF.

The J gene is TRBJ2-7, the V gene TRBV29-1, with D perhaps TRBD2 (7 bases). V lost 5 bases to trimming and J lost 3 bases, with 26 bases between them. The CDR3 totals 17 residues. CDR1 and CDR2 (germline): SQVTM, ANQGSEA. CDR3 amino acids: CSVWEGDPSTAIYEQYF. CDR3 nucleotides: TGCAGCGTTTGGGAGGGGGATCCGTCAACGGCTATCTACGAGCAGTACTTC.

The chain combines TRBV28 with TRBJ1-3, with 7 bases fitting TRBD1. The J segment lost 3 bases and the V segment lost 7 bases, leaving 12 bases of the junction unmatched. The CDR3 covers 16 residues. Germline V lookup: CDR1 MDHEN, CDR2 SYDVKM. The CDR3: CASTPSEGAFGNTIYF. In nucleotides, the CDR3 is TGTGCCAGCACCCCATCGGAGGGGGCTTTTGGAAACACCATATATTTT.

This clone was detected a few times. CDR3 coding DNA: TGTGCCAGCAGGCTAACGACAGGGAGGAACGAGCAGTACTTC. Amino acids: CASRLTTGRNEQYF. The rearrangement joins TRBV7-9 to TRBJ2-7, with a tentative D call TRBD1 (7 bases). The germline V gene has CDR1 SEHNR and CDR2 FQNEAQ (reference sequence). CDR3 length: 14 amino acids. V lost 6 bases and J 5 bases, leaving 17 bases between the germline ends.

The rearrangement links TRBV7-9 to TRBJ2-1; no clear D. V lost 5 bases to trimming and J lost 7 bases, with 6 bases between them. This CDR3 comprises 11 residues. Germline-derived CDR1 and CDR2 are SEHNR and FQNEAQ (reference sequence). This chain's CDR3 is CASSTRNEQFF. In DNA form, the CDR3 reads TGTGCCAGCAGCACACGTAATGAGCAGTTCTTC.